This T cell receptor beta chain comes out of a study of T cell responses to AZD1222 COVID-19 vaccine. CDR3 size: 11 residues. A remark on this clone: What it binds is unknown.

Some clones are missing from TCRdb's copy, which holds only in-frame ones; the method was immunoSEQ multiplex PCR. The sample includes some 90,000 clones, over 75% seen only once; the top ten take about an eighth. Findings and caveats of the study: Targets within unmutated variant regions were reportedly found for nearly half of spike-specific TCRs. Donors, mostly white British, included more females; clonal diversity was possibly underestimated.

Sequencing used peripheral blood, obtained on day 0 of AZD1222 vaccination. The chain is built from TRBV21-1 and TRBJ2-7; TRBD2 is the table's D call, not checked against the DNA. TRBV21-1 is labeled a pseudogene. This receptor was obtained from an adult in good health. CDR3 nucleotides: TGTGCCAGCAGACGGGCCTACGAGCAGTACTTC. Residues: CASRRAYEQYF.